A selection of T cell receptor beta chains follows, all from one sample in a study of cytomegalovirus exposure and HLA in healthy donors. The data were produced by immunoSEQ multiplex PCR, yet TCRdb's version contains in-frame clones alone and is incomplete. The sample's table shows 150,000 to 250,000 clones. Sequencing was carried out using PBMCs. These receptors all stem from a boy aged 5-17 years in good health and CMV-seronegative. Each CDR3 is given with its conserved first and last residue. Fields, in order: CDR3 length, J gene, V gene, D gene, CDR3 protein, CDR3 DNA. A D gene is named only where the DNA matches it firmly.

14	TRBJ2-2	TRBV18	TRBD1	CASSLRTGPGELFF	TGTGCCAGCTCACTAAGGACAGGGCCCGGGGAGCTGTTTTTT
13	TRBJ2-7	TRBV28	.	CASRPRSGFEQYF	TGTGCCAGCAGACCAAGGAGTGGGTTCGAGCAGTACTTC
15	TRBJ1-1	TRBV6-5	TRBD1	CASSPDRGPNTEAFF	TGTGCCAGCAGCCCAGACAGGGGGCCGAACACTGAAGCTTTCTTT
13	TRBJ1-1	TRBV7-8	TRBD1	CASSFQGGTEAFF	TGTGCCAGCAGCTTCCAGGGGGGCACTGAAGCTTTCTTT
16	TRBJ2-1	TRBV2	TRBD2	CASRQPSGGAYNEQFF	TGTGCCAGCAGACAGCCTAGCGGGGGGGCTTACAATGAGCAGTTCTTC
16	TRBJ2-3	TRBV2	TRBD2	CASSFDGLGNTDTQYF	TGTGCCAGCAGCTTTGACGGACTAGGTAATACCGATACGCAGTATTTT
15	TRBJ2-1	TRBV30	.	CAWSVLGVAIDQQFF	TGTGCCTGGAGTGTCCTAGGGGTGGCGATCGATCAGCAGTTCTTC
17	TRBJ2-5	TRBV2	.	CASSESLSTDWQETQHF	TGTGCCAGCAGTGAATCCCTCTCGACGGACTGGCAAGAGACCCAGCACTTC
14	TRBJ2-3	TRBV19	.	CASTLGEITDTQYF	TGTGCCAGTACCCTGGGAGAGATCACAGATACGCAGTATTTT
14	TRBJ2-1	TRBV5-4	.	CASSLAAGNNEQFF	TGTGCCAGCAGCTTGGCCGCAGGGAACAATGAGCAGTTCTTC
20	TRBJ1-4	TRBV4-2	TRBD1	CASSQDTRQGTRSSGEKLFF	TGTGCCAGCAGCCAAGATACCAGACAGGGAACAAGAAGTTCGGGTGAAAAACTGTTTTTT
14	TRBJ1-5	TRBV5-8	TRBD1	CASSWGQGDQPQHF	TGTGCCAGCAGCTGGGGACAGGGAGATCAGCCCCAGCATTTT
12	TRBJ2-1	TRBV4-1	.	CASSDSGAEQFF	TGCGCCAGCAGCGATAGCGGTGCTGAGCAGTTCTTC
14	TRBJ1-5	TRBV7-9	TRBD1	CASSRGTGNQPQHF	TGTGCCAGCAGCCGCGGGACAGGGAATCAGCCCCAGCATTTT
14	TRBJ1-5	TRBV19	TRBD1	CASRLDRENQPQHF	TGTGCCAGTAGACTGGACAGGGAGAATCAGCCCCAGCATTTT
15	TRBJ2-3	TRBV14	TRBD2	CASSSIAGATDTQYF	TGTGCCAGCAGTTCTATAGCGGGGGCCACAGATACGCAGTATTTT
14	TRBJ1-1	TRBV13	.	CASSLNIENTEAFF	TGTGCCAGCAGCTTAAACATCGAGAACACTGAAGCTTTCTTT
16	TRBJ1-1	TRBV7-2	.	CASRDPLRGLNTEAFF	TGTGCCAGCAGAGATCCTCTCAGGGGTTTGAACACTGAAGCTTTCTTT
14	TRBJ1-3	TRBV9	.	CASSVDSSGNTIYF	TGTGCCAGCAGCGTAGACAGTTCTGGAAACACCATATATTTT
16	TRBJ2-1	TRBV5-1	TRBD2	CASSRGLAGDYNEQFF	TGCGCCAGCAGCCGAGGACTAGCGGGGGACTACAATGAGCAGTTCTTC
13	TRBJ2-7	TRBV5-1	TRBD2	CATRGLEGGEQYF	TGCGCCACCCGGGGACTAGAAGGCGGCGAGCAGTACTTC
15	TRBJ2-3	TRBV6-4	TRBD2	CASSDSSGGTDTQYF	TGTGCCAGCAGTGACTCTAGCGGGGGCACAGATACGCAGTATTTT
17	TRBJ1-1	TRBV19	TRBD1	CASSIGYWTGEGTEAFF	TGTGCCAGTAGTATAGGATACTGGACAGGGGAAGGCACTGAAGCTTTCTTT
14	TRBJ2-7	TRBV30	TRBD1	CAWSVGQGQDEQYF	TGTGCCTGGAGTGTAGGTCAGGGACAGGACGAGCAGTACTTC
14	TRBJ2-7	TRBV18	TRBD1	CASSDTGTGGPQYF	TGTGCCAGCTCAGACACCGGGACAGGGGGCCCGCAGTACTTC
15	TRBJ1-3	TRBV28	.	CASRSSGGAGNTIYF	TGTGCCAGCAGGTCCTCGGGAGGGGCTGGAAACACCATATATTTT
15	TRBJ2-1	TRBV19	.	CASSIERQGRSEQFF	TGTGCCAGTAGTATAGAGAGACAAGGCCGCAGTGAGCAGTTCTTC
13	TRBJ1-3	TRBV5-8	.	CASSFRGGNTIYF	TGTGCCAGCAGCTTTCGGGGTGGAAACACCATATATTTT
14	TRBJ1-2	TRBV5-6	.	CASSLLQGGYGYTF	TGTGCCAGCAGCTTGCTACAGGGCGGCTATGGCTACACCTTC
16	TRBJ1-1	TRBV7-9	.	CASSLGGRGRNTEAFF	TGTGCCAGCAGCTTAGGGGGAAGGGGTCGGAACACTGAAGCTTTCTTT
12	TRBJ2-3	TRBV19	.	CASSIRGDTQYF	TGTGCCAGTAGTATACGGGGAGATACGCAGTATTTT
15	TRBJ2-5	TRBV7-2	.	CASSLEDSFHWTQYF	TGTGCCAGCAGCTTAGAGGACTCCTTCCATTGGACCCAGTACTTC
18	TRBJ1-3	TRBV6-1	.	CASSEALDRLEPGNTIYF	TGTGCCAGCAGTGAAGCGCTAGACAGGCTGGAACCCGGAAACACCATATATTTT
11	TRBJ2-7	TRBV30	.	CAWSVLNEQYF	TGTGCCTGGAGTGTACTTAACGAGCAGTACTTC
19	TRBJ2-5	TRBV7-3	.	CASSLNPRRGGSKLETQYF	TGTGCCAGCAGCTTAAACCCCAGACGCGGGGGCTCAAAGCTAGAGACCCAGTACTTC
14	TRBJ1-1	TRBV6-5	.	CASSYSGGVTEAFF	TGTGCCAGCAGTTACTCGGGGGGGGTCACTGAAGCTTTCTTT
12	TRBJ1-6	TRBV7-9	.	CASSLGESPLHF	TGTGCCAGCAGCTTAGGAGAATCACCCCTCCACTTT
14	TRBJ1-2	TRBV7-2	TRBD1	CASSPQGAQSGYTF	TGTGCCAGCAGCCCTCAGGGGGCGCAGTCTGGCTACACCTTC
13	TRBJ1-1	TRBV19	TRBD1	CASIGQGWTEAFF	TGTGCCAGTATAGGACAGGGGTGGACTGAAGCTTTCTTT
12	TRBJ2-7	TRBV6-1	TRBD1	CATGTDVYEQYF	TGTGCGACAGGGACGGACGTGTACGAGCAGTACTTC
18	TRBJ2-1	TRBV18	TRBD2	CASSPTSGVQISYNEQFF	TGTGCCAGCTCACCGACTAGCGGGGTCCAGATCTCCTACAATGAGCAGTTCTTC
19	TRBJ2-3	TRBV2	TRBD2	CASSEGGLAGGRGTDTQYF	TGTGCCAGCAGTGAAGGGGGACTAGCGGGGGGGCGCGGCACAGATACGCAGTATTTT
13	TRBJ2-7	TRBV29-1	TRBD1	CSVLGQHSYEQYF	TGCAGCGTTTTGGGACAGCACTCCTACGAGCAGTACTTC
15	TRBJ1-5	TRBV5-6	TRBD1	CASTPPDRDNQPQHF	TGTGCCAGCACCCCCCCCGACAGGGACAATCAGCCCCAGCATTTT
15	TRBJ2-7	TRBV5-8	TRBD2	CASSFSAGDSYEQYF	TGTGCCAGCAGCTTCTCAGCGGGGGACTCCTACGAGCAGTACTTC
16	TRBJ2-1	TRBV5-1	TRBD1	CASSQRQGDSYNEQFF	TGCGCCAGCAGTCAAAGACAGGGGGACTCCTACAATGAGCAGTTCTTC